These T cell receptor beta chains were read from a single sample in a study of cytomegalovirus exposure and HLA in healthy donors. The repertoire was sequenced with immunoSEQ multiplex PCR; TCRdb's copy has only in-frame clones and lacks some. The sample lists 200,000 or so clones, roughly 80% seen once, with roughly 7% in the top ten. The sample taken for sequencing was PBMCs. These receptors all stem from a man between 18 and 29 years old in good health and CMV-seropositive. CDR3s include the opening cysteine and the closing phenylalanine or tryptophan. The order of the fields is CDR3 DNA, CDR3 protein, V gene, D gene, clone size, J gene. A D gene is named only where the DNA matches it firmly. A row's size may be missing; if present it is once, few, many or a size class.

cdr3_nt: TGTGCCAGCAGCCTTACGACAGGCCTAGGGCAGCCCCAGCATTTT
cdr3_aa: CASSLTTGLGQPQHF
v_call: TRBV28
d_call: NA
clone_size: NA
j_call: TRBJ1-5

cdr3_nt: TGTGCCAGCAGCTTAAGGGGGCCAGCTGGAAACACCATATATTTT
cdr3_aa: CASSLRGPAGNTIYF
v_call: TRBV13
d_call: TRBD1
clone_size: NA
j_call: TRBJ1-3

cdr3_nt: TGTGCCAGCAGCGTAGCTGGCGGCTTAGAGACCATATATTTT
cdr3_aa: CASSVAGGLETIYF
v_call: TRBV9
d_call: NA
clone_size: NA
j_call: TRBJ1-3

cdr3_nt: TGCGCCAGCCGACTAGCGGGAGTGGTAGATACGCAGTATTTT
cdr3_aa: CASRLAGVVDTQYF
v_call: TRBV5-1
d_call: TRBD2
clone_size: once
j_call: TRBJ2-3

cdr3_nt: TGTGCCAGCAGTCGACAGGGTACTAATGAAAAACTGTTTTTT
cdr3_aa: CASSRQGTNEKLFF
v_call: TRBV6-6
d_call: TRBD1
clone_size: NA
j_call: TRBJ1-4

cdr3_nt: TGTGCCAGCAGTTTCGGGACTAGCGGCCAGGAGACCCAGTACTTC
cdr3_aa: CASSFGTSGQETQYF
v_call: TRBV28
d_call: TRBD2
clone_size: NA
j_call: TRBJ2-5

cdr3_nt: TGTGCCAGTAGTATCTTCGCAGGGGCTAGTGAGCAGTACTTC
cdr3_aa: CASSIFAGASEQYF
v_call: TRBV19
d_call: NA
clone_size: NA
j_call: TRBJ2-7

cdr3_nt: TGTGCCAGAAGCTTGGGAGACAGATTAACCGATAGCAATCAGCCCCAGCATTTT
cdr3_aa: CARSLGDRLTDSNQPQHF
v_call: TRBV5-3
d_call: NA
clone_size: NA
j_call: TRBJ1-5

cdr3_nt: TGTGCCAACGGAGCGGGAGCCCTCACAGATACGCAGTATTTT
cdr3_aa: CANGAGALTDTQYF
v_call: TRBV7-2
d_call: TRBD2
clone_size: NA
j_call: TRBJ2-3

cdr3_nt: TGCGCCAGCAGCCTTGACAGGGGGCCAGAGACCCAGTACTTC
cdr3_aa: CASSLDRGPETQYF
v_call: TRBV4-3
d_call: TRBD1
clone_size: NA
j_call: TRBJ2-5

cdr3_nt: TGTGCCTGGACGTCGGACTTCGACAATCAGCCCCAGCATTTT
cdr3_aa: CAWTSDFDNQPQHF
v_call: TRBV30
d_call: NA
clone_size: NA
j_call: TRBJ1-5

cdr3_nt: TGTGCCAGCGGAACAGGTCAGCCCCAGCATTTT
cdr3_aa: CASGTGQPQHF
v_call: TRBV27
d_call: NA
clone_size: NA
j_call: TRBJ1-5

cdr3_nt: TGTGCCATCAGTACCCAAATCGACAGGGGAGGAAGTAAAGGAGAGACCCAGTACTTC
cdr3_aa: CAISTQIDRGGSKGETQYF
v_call: TRBV10-3
d_call: TRBD1
clone_size: NA
j_call: TRBJ2-5

cdr3_nt: TGTGCCAGCAGTGCCCGACAGGGATACGGCTACACCTTC
cdr3_aa: CASSARQGYGYTF
v_call: TRBV6-1
d_call: TRBD1
clone_size: few
j_call: TRBJ1-2

cdr3_nt: TGTGCCAGCAGCCTGCCGGGACTAGCTAACACCGGGGAGCTGTTTTTT
cdr3_aa: CASSLPGLANTGELFF
v_call: TRBV7-9
d_call: TRBD2
clone_size: NA
j_call: TRBJ2-2

cdr3_nt: TGTGCCAGCAGCGTATCTCTAGCGGGAGGATATAATGAGCAGTTCTTC
cdr3_aa: CASSVSLAGGYNEQFF
v_call: TRBV9
d_call: TRBD2
clone_size: NA
j_call: TRBJ2-1

cdr3_nt: TGTGCCAGCAGTTCCTCGAGGAAAGACAGGGTAAATGGCGAGCAGTACTTC
cdr3_aa: CASSSSRKDRVNGEQYF
v_call: TRBV27
d_call: TRBD1
clone_size: NA
j_call: TRBJ2-7

cdr3_nt: TGCAGCGTTGAAAGGACAGGTCACAGTCGCACAGATACGCAGTATTTT
cdr3_aa: CSVERTGHSRTDTQYF
v_call: TRBV29-1
d_call: TRBD1
clone_size: NA
j_call: TRBJ2-3

cdr3_nt: TGTGCCAGCAGCTCGAGGACCCTAGCGGGGGGACAAGAGACCCAGTACTTC
cdr3_aa: CASSSRTLAGGQETQYF
v_call: TRBV11-2
d_call: TRBD2
clone_size: NA
j_call: TRBJ2-5

cdr3_nt: TGTGCCAGCACCCACCTGAGCTCCTACAATGAGCAGTTCTTC
cdr3_aa: CASTHLSSYNEQFF
v_call: TRBV9
d_call: NA
clone_size: NA
j_call: TRBJ2-1

cdr3_nt: TGTGCCAGCGGACTCCGGGCCCCTGAGCCCGGCTACACCTTC
cdr3_aa: CASGLRAPEPGYTF
v_call: TRBV2
d_call: NA
clone_size: NA
j_call: TRBJ1-2

cdr3_nt: TGTGCCAGCAGCCCCGGCGGGAGCGGGTATAGGGCGCAGTTCTTC
cdr3_aa: CASSPGGSGYRAQFF
v_call: TRBV11-2
d_call: TRBD2
clone_size: NA
j_call: TRBJ2-1

cdr3_nt: TGTGCCAGCTCACCGGAGACAGCCCACACTGAAGCTTTCTTT
cdr3_aa: CASSPETAHTEAFF
v_call: TRBV18
d_call: NA
clone_size: NA
j_call: TRBJ1-1

cdr3_nt: TGTGCCAGCACCAAATTCCCCGGGACACCTAGCTCCTACGAGCAGTACTTC
cdr3_aa: CASTKFPGTPSSYEQYF
v_call: TRBV11-3
d_call: NA
clone_size: NA
j_call: TRBJ2-7

cdr3_nt: TGCGCCAGCAGCCCAACGGGGATCCAAGAGACCCAGTACTTC
cdr3_aa: CASSPTGIQETQYF
v_call: TRBV5-1
d_call: NA
clone_size: once
j_call: TRBJ2-5

cdr3_nt: TGTGCCAGCAGTCCCCTGGCGGGGGCGATGGGTCAGCCCCAGCATTTT
cdr3_aa: CASSPLAGAMGQPQHF
v_call: TRBV28
d_call: NA
clone_size: NA
j_call: TRBJ1-5

cdr3_nt: TGCAGCGTTGGGGTAGCGGGAATGTCAGATACGCAGTATTTT
cdr3_aa: CSVGVAGMSDTQYF
v_call: TRBV29-1
d_call: TRBD2
clone_size: once
j_call: TRBJ2-3